The source of this T cell receptor beta chain is a study of regulatory T cells in long-lasting Graves disease. Time point defined: newly diagnosed GD, antithyroid drugs for less than 3 months. There was RNA extracted from PBMCs, and the TCR library was made from it. This clonotype occurred a few times. One junction end does not reproduce the germline sequence, and a read error may be involved. To make TCR beta libraries, researchers used iRepertoire HTBI primers and Arm-PCR of CDR3 regions. TCRdb reanalysed the multiplex PCR reads using MiXCR and keeps one entry per CDR3 protein. The sample holds about 620,000 distinct CDR3 sequences, roughly 16% seen once. The same specimen was also included in a second study, on T cells in Graves' hyperthyroidism and ophthalmopathy. That report notes: Used for diagnoses were clinical symptoms, serum thyroxine and TRAb, thyroid ultrasound and orbital computed tomography.

Sequencing used peripheral blood mononuclear cells (PBMCs), obtained at new diagnosis, from a patient treated with antithyroid drugs. The TCR comes from a woman in her twenties or thirties with Graves disease.

DNA for the CDR3: TGTGCCAGCAGCGAAGGACAGGAAGCTTTCTTT. This translates into CASSEGQEAFF. V is TRBV6-1 and J is TRBJ1-1; D may be TRBD1 (6 bases). CDR1 MNHNS and CDR2 SASEGT come from the germline V gene. This CDR3 contains 11 residues.